This TCR beta chain was retrieved from a study of T cell changes during pregnancy in multiple sclerosis. TCRdb's table, derived via immunoSEQ multiplex PCR, lists solely in-frame clones and lacks some. The repertoire holds some 59,000 clones, with less than 95% as singletons. This TCR was recovered from a female donor in good health, enrolled as a control in a pregnancy study. The sample in question was peripheral blood, obtained in the third trimester of pregnancy.

The chain's CDR3 is CASSQGSGKNSPLHF. The CDR3 coding sequence is TGTGCCAGCAGCCAAGGCTCGGGGAAGAATTCACCCCTCCACTTT. This chain connects TRBV7-2 to TRBJ1-6, with D hard to call. The V gene's germline CDR1 is SGHTA and CDR2 FQGNSA. Trimming took 5 bases from V and 7 from J, leaving 15 bases between them. The CDR3 is 15 amino acids.